This passage covers 24 T cell receptor beta chains from one sample sequenced in a study of T cell responses to AZD1222 COVID-19 vaccine. Only in-frame clones appear in the TCRdb table, and some are missing; sequencing was by immunoSEQ multiplex PCR. The table lists about 68,000 clones, 65% to 80% of them singletons. Specimen: peripheral blood, collected on day 0 of AZD1222 vaccination. Receptor source: an adult in good health.

The V and J genes are TRBV11-2 and TRBJ1-2; no definite D call. The germline V gene has CDR1 SGHAT and CDR2 FQNNGV. V lost 5 bases to trimming and J lost 4 bases, with 20 bases between them. The CDR3 is 16 amino acids. The CDR3 loop reads CASSARRGSPGYGYTF. As DNA, the CDR3 is TGTGCCAGCAGCGCCAGACGAGGGTCCCCAGGCTATGGCTACACCTTC.

V and J are TRBV27 and TRBJ2-3; 7 bases fit TRBD1. Germline CDR1 reads MNHEY; CDR2 reads SMNVEV (reference sequence). CDR3 length: 17 amino acids. Losses at the gene ends were 2 bases for V and 0 bases for J; bases not matched to a gene: 8. The CDR3 DNA reads as TGTGCCAGCAGTTTACGTGGACAGGATCCTAGCACAGATACGCAGTATTTT. Translation gives CASSLRGQDPSTDTQYF.

The chain carries TRBV4-1 and TRBJ2-7; unclear D gene. This CDR3 contains 14 residues. V shed 8 bases and J shed 3 bases, with 17 bases lying between them. Germline assignment: CDR1 MGHRA and CDR2 YSYEKL. CDR3 residues: CASLRSNPSYEQYF. The CDR3 region has the DNA TGCGCCAGCCTAAGGTCGAACCCCAGCTACGAGCAGTACTTC.

V and J are TRBV9 and TRBJ2-5, with TRBD2 matching over 14 bases. In germline, CDR1 is SGDLS, CDR2 YYNGEE. The CDR3 extends over 16 amino acids. Trimming at V came to 4 bases and at J to 4 bases, leaving 6 bases not matched to a gene. The CDR3 DNA is TGTGCCAGCAGCTTATCTGGACTAGCGGGGGGAGAGACCCAGTACTTC. This encodes CASSLSGLAGGETQYF.

The chain joins TRBV9 to TRBJ2-2, with D possibly TRBD2 on 6 matching bases. Between the trimmed V and J ends, which lost 4 bases and 7 bases, there was a span of 23 bases. The CDR3 is 17 amino acids. Germline assignment: CDR1 SGDLS and CDR2 YYNGEE. CDR3: CASSTRGQDYSGGELFF. The CDR3 DNA follows: TGTGCCAGCAGCACCCGAGGGCAGGACTACTCGGGCGGGGAGCTGTTTTTT.

The CDR3 DNA is TGCAGTGCTAGTGACCGGCGGGGGGCCACGAATGAGCAGTTCTTC. Its protein product is CSASDRRGATNEQFF. This rearrangement joins TRBV20-1 to TRBJ2-1, with 8 bases that match TRBD2. Unmatched junction bases numbered 11, after V lost 3 bases and J lost 7 bases. The CDR3 consists of 15 residues. Germline-derived CDR1 and CDR2 are DFQATT and SNEGSKA (reference sequence).

The chain couples TRBV7-2 to TRBJ2-7; TRBD1 or TRBD2 may be the D gene (6 bases each). This CDR3 has 14 residues. Germline V gives CDR1 SGHTA, CDR2 FQGNSA. Trimming stripped 2 bases from V and 6 bases from J, with 14 bases between. The CDR3 region is CASSLNSGAGEQYF. The CDR3 DNA sequence: TGTGCCAGCAGCTTAAACTCGGGGGCAGGCGAGCAGTACTTC.

The CDR3 region is CATSRAGTGLQAFF. CDR3 bases: TGTGCCACCAGCAGAGCCGGGACAGGATTACAAGCTTTCTTT. The chain uses TRBV15 and TRBJ1-1; 8 bases match TRBD1. CDR1 is LNHNV, CDR2 YYDKDF, per germline (reference sequence). This CDR3 is built from 14 residues. V lost 1 base and J lost 9; bases outside the gene matches: 7.

This clone was seen a handful of times. The chain has TRBV12-3 or TRBV12-4 and TRBJ1-1, with D hard to call. Between the trimmed V and J ends, which lost 6 bases and 1 base, there was a span of 9 bases. The CDR3 runs to 13 residues. The CDR3 DNA sequence: TGTGCCAGCAGCAGAGGTGGGAACACTGAAGCTTTCTTT. This translates into CASSRGGNTEAFF.

The chain has TRBV4-1 and TRBJ2-3; 7 bases are shared with TRBD2. The V segment lost 2 bases and the J segment 2 bases; nucleotides outside the gene matches: 7. CDR1 is MGHRA and CDR2 is YSYEKL in the germline V gene. The CDR3 is 16 amino acids. For the CDR3, the DNA is TGCGCCAGCAGCCAACGACCGGGACTACACACAGATACGCAGTATTTT. This codes for CASSQRPGLHTDTQYF.

This chain uses TRBV5-5 with TRBJ1-5; D is undetermined. The germline V and J ends were trimmed by 4 bases and 6 bases, with 14 bases remaining between them. Germline V lookup: CDR1 SGHKS, CDR2 YYEKEE (reference sequence). The CDR3 totals 14 residues. The CDR3 loop reads CASSLTSGVQPQHF. The CDR3 nucleotides read TGTGCCAGCAGCCTAACGTCTGGGGTTCAGCCCCAGCATTTT. The full variable domain, completed using reference TRBV5-5 and TRBJ1-5, is DAGVTQSPTHLIKTRGQQVTLRCSPISGHKSVSWYQQVLGQGPQFIFQYYEKEERGRGNFPDRFSARQFPNYSSELNVNALLLGDSALYLCASSLTSGVQPQHFGDGTRLSIL.

The V gene is TRBV6-1, the J gene TRBJ2-5, with D perhaps TRBD2 (5 bases). Per the germline V gene, CDR1 is MNHNS and CDR2 is SASEGT. V lost 2 bases, J lost 5 bases, and 15 bases lay in between. The CDR3 is 15 residues long. The CDR3 sequence is CASSESGSGRETQYF. The CDR3 DNA reads TGTGCCAGCAGTGAATCGGGGTCGGGTAGGGAGACCCAGTACTTC.

With respect to this clone: The junction departs from the called germline gene at one end, perhaps through a read error. This chain uses TRBV14 with TRBJ2-3; 9 bases are shared with TRBD2. This CDR3 has 15 amino acids. CDR1 and CDR2 from the germline V gene are SGHDN and FVKESK. The CDR3 DNA follows: TGTGCCAGCAGCCAATTAGGGACTAGCATAGATACGCAGTATTTT. Residues: CASSQLGTSIDTQYF. Full variable domain (missing parts from reference TRBV14 and TRBJ2-3): EAGVTQFPSHSVIEKGQTVTLRCDPISGHDNLYWYRRVMGKEIKFLLHFVKESKQDESGMPNNRFLAERTGGTYSTLKVQPAELEDSGVYFCASSQLGTSIDTQYFGPGTRLTVL.

The CDR3 loop is CASSPNGQDRGYEQYF. CDR3 sequence (DNA): TGCGCCAGCAGCCCAAACGGACAGGATCGGGGTTACGAGCAGTACTTC. The chain is built from TRBV4-1 and TRBJ2-7; 7 nucleotides align to TRBD1. The CDR3 totals 16 residues. J was trimmed by 4 bases and V by 4 bases; bases with no gene match: 13. Germline loops: CDR1 MGHRA, CDR2 YSYEKL.

The J gene is TRBJ1-2, the V gene TRBV10-3; D is possibly TRBD1 (6 bases). Per the germline V gene, CDR1 is ENHRY and CDR2 is SYGVKD. Trimming left V 0 bases short and J 4 bases short, with 15 bases between. The CDR3 has 16 residues. The CDR3 DNA is TGTGCCATCAGTGAGTCGACCGGGGGCGGATCCTATGGCTACACCTTC. This gives the protein CAISESTGGGSYGYTF.

The rearrangement joins TRBV5-1 to TRBJ2-1; 8 nucleotides line up with TRBD2. Trimming cost V 3 bases and J 1 base; bases outside gene matches: 3. The germline V gene has CDR1 SGHRS and CDR2 YFSETQ. There are 15 residues in the CDR3. CDR3 nucleotides: TGCGCCAGCAGCTCAAGCGGGGGATCCTACAATGAGCAGTTCTTC. Residues: CASSSSGGSYNEQFF.

The chain recombines TRBV9 with TRBJ1-4; 10 bases agree with TRBD1. The CDR3 consists of 16 residues. Looked up from germline, CDR1 is SGDLS and CDR2 is YYNGEE. V shed 6 bases and J 7 bases; nucleotides not matched to a gene: 12. CDR3 sequence reads: CASTEGDRGIGEKLFF. The CDR3 DNA follows: TGTGCCAGCACCGAAGGGGACAGGGGTATAGGTGAAAAACTGTTTTTT.

The rearrangement links TRBV5-4 to TRBJ1-2, with D perhaps TRBD1 (5 bases). The CDR3 is made up of 14 amino acids. The V and J ends lost 0 bases and 7 bases respectively, with 13 bases between them. CDR1 and CDR2 (germline): SGHNT, YYREEE (reference sequence). The CDR3 sequence is CASSLDTGVTGYTF. CDR3 DNA: TGTGCCAGCAGCTTGGACACGGGGGTCACTGGCTACACCTTC.

This rearrangement joins TRBV7-9 to TRBJ1-2; weak D call: TRBD1 (6 bases). Deletions cut 4 bases from V and 8 bases from J, with 14 bases between. Per the germline V gene, CDR1 is SEHNR and CDR2 is FQNEAQ (reference sequence). The length of the CDR3 is 13 residues. CDR3 loop: CASSSSDRGGYTF. CDR3 bases: TGTGCCAGCAGCTCGTCGGACAGAGGGGGCTACACCTTC.

The rearrangement uses TRBV7-8 and TRBJ2-1; TRBD1 agrees at 9 bases. J lost 0 bases, V lost 1 base, and 7 bases had no gene match. CDR1 is SGHVS and CDR2 is FQNEAQ in the germline V gene. The CDR3 contains 18 residues. Here the CDR3 reads CASSLGTGATLSYNEQFF. As DNA, the CDR3 is TGTGCCAGCAGCTTAGGGACAGGGGCGACCCTCTCCTACAATGAGCAGTTCTTC.

This chain connects TRBV14 to TRBJ2-1, with D possibly being TRBD1 (5 bases). V dropped 3 bases and J dropped 3 bases, with 9 bases sitting between them. The CDR3 is 14 residues long. Germline values: CDR1 SGHDN, CDR2 FVKESK. For the CDR3, the DNA is TGTGCCAGCAGCCACAGGGCATTCTACAATGAGCAGTTCTTC. Encoded protein: CASSHRAFYNEQFF.

Many counts were recorded for this clone. J is TRBJ2-2 and V is TRBV2; 8 nucleotides agree with TRBD2. Losses at the gene ends were 6 bases for V and 4 bases for J; bases not matched to a gene: 4. CDR1 SNHLY and CDR2 FYNNEI come from the germline V gene. The CDR3 consists of 14 residues. The CDR3 region is CASRGGLVTGELFF. The CDR3, as DNA: TGTGCCAGCAGGGGGGGACTAGTCACCGGGGAGCTGTTTTTT. Full variable domain (outside the CDR3, taken from reference TRBV2 and TRBJ2-2): EPEVTQTPSHQVTQMGQEVILRCVPISNHLYFYWYRQILGQKVEFLVSFYNNEISEKSEIFDDQFSVERPDGSNFTLKIRSTKLEDSAMYFCASRGGLVTGELFFGEGSRLTVL.

The CDR3: CASSDQASGGDTQYF. As DNA, the CDR3 is TGTGCCAGCAGCGATCAGGCTAGCGGGGGAGATACGCAGTATTTT. The chain joins TRBV5-6 to TRBJ2-3; the match to TRBD2 covers 10 bases. Germline CDR1 is SGHDT and CDR2 is YYEEEE. The V gene end was trimmed by 4 bases and the J gene end by 5 bases; junction bases not matched to a gene: 7. The CDR3 runs 15 residues.

V usage is TRBV19 and J usage is TRBJ2-1, with 15 bases that match TRBD2. Trimming cost V 5 bases and J 0 bases; bases outside gene matches: 5. Germline CDR1 reads LNHDA; CDR2 reads SQIVND (reference sequence). This CDR3 has 18 amino acids. As DNA, the CDR3 is TGTGCCAGTAGTGCCGGGACTAGCGGGGGGAGCTCCTACAATGAGCAGTTCTTC. Translating gives CASSAGTSGGSSYNEQFF.